A single sample gave rise to the 6 T cell receptor beta chains below, sequenced in a study of long-term antiretroviral therapy in people with HIV. Survey-level immunoSEQ v3.0 assays were run. Sequencing was performed with immunoSEQ multiplex PCR; in TCRdb, only in-frame clones are kept and a portion is missing. In the table there are roughly 10,000 clones, around 81% of which are singletons. The source material was unsorted PBMCs, sampled 1.8 years after starting antiretroviral therapy. The receptor set was obtained from a man between 40 and 49 years old with HIV.

V is TRBV7-3 and J is TRBJ2-1; 7 nucleotides match TRBD1. This CDR3 is built from 12 residues. Per germline, CDR1 SGHTA and CDR2 FQGTGA. J was trimmed by 7 bases and V by 5 bases; bases with no gene match: 2. The CDR3 nucleotides read TGTGCCAGCAGCCCAGGGGGAAATGAGCAGTTCTTC. This sequence encodes CASSPGGNEQFF.

The chain employs TRBV4-2 and TRBJ1-5; no clear D gene. The V gene lost 0 bases and the J gene lost 0 bases, with 6 bases spanning the gap. Germline CDR1 reads LGHNA; CDR2 reads YNFKEQ. CDR3 length equals 15 residues. CDR3 residues: CASSQDQDSNQPQHF. CDR3 DNA sequence: TGTGCCAGCAGCCAAGATCAAGATAGCAATCAGCCCCAGCATTTT.

This chain connects TRBV27 to TRBJ2-7; 7 bases align to TRBD1. J gave up 3 bases and V 0 bases, and 11 bases lay outside the gene matches. The CDR3 spans 17 residues. The germline V gene encodes CDR1 MNHEY and CDR2 SMNVEV (reference sequence). The CDR3 loop is CASSLSEAQGMIYEQYF. In nucleotides, the CDR3 is TGTGCCAGCAGTTTATCGGAGGCACAGGGGATGATCTACGAGCAGTACTTC.

The chain recombines TRBV11-2 with TRBJ2-7; 7 nucleotides match TRBD2. Per germline, CDR1 SGHAT and CDR2 FQNNGV. This CDR3 spans 15 amino acids. The junction had 8 bases not matched to a gene; V was cut back by 6 bases and J by 0 bases. As DNA, the CDR3 is TGTGCCAGCAGGGATGGGACTATACTCTCCTACGAGCAGTACTTC. Translated: CASRDGTILSYEQYF.

This chain connects TRBV14 to TRBJ2-2; D not certain. CDR3 length equals 14 residues. Germline-derived CDR1 and CDR2 are SGHDN and FVKESK. Trimming removed 1 base from V and 4 bases from J, with 7 bases in between. The DNA for the CDR3 is TGTGCCAGCAGCCAAGTAATCTCCACCGGGGAGCTGTTTTTT. Protein sequence: CASSQVISTGELFF.

This clone was observed a few times. The chain employs TRBV14 and TRBJ1-2; a weak D match, TRBD1 (5 bases). Germline values: CDR1 SGHDN, CDR2 FVKESK. The V end lost 4 bases, the J end lost 5 bases, and 8 bases lay between the germline ends. This CDR3 spans 12 amino acids. As DNA, the CDR3 is TGTGCCAGCAGCCCGGGGGAGTATGGCTACACCTTC. It specifies CASSPGEYGYTF.